This entry describes one TCR beta chain. These data belong to a study of blood T cell repertoires in COVID-19. Recruitment covered about two dozen US areas and drew participants whose ages spanned about 18 to 100 years. The study assigned cohorts using participant-reported clinical history. The data were produced by immunoSEQ multiplex PCR, yet TCRdb's version contains in-frame clones alone and is incomplete. The sample lists around 230,000 clones, 80% to 90% occurring once. Germline V gives CDR1 SGHTA, CDR2 FQGNSA. The CDR3 runs 15 residues. J was trimmed by 5 bases and V by 4 bases; bases with no gene match: 2.

The source of this sequence is a woman aged 40 to 49 with acute COVID-19. The chain carries TRBV7-2 and TRBJ2-2, with 12 bases matching TRBD2. Material for sequencing was PBMCs or T cells enriched from blood (not recorded which). The CDR3 DNA follows: TGTGCCAGCAGCTCTACTAGCGGGGGGACCGGGGAGCTGTTTTTT. Translating gives CASSSTSGGTGELFF.